Listed below are T cell receptor beta chains from one sample, sequenced in a study of blood T cell repertoires in COVID-19. Using immunoSEQ multiplex PCR, the repertoire was profiled, and TCRdb retains in-frame clones only, with some absent. The repertoire includes 30,000 or so clones, about four fifths of them detected once, and about 9.3% sits in the top ten. The sample taken for sequencing was peripheral blood. These receptors originate from a man older than 75 with active COVID-19. Both conserved end residues are part of each CDR3. The D gene is left open where the match is weak. Size tells how often a clone was seen (once, few, many) or the class of an expanded clone, and some rows leave it out.

v_gene	d_gene	j_gene	abundance	CDR3nt	CDR3aa
TRBV5-1	TRBD2	TRBJ2-5	few	TGCGCCAGCTTCCCGTCGGCTAGCGGGGGGAAAGAGACCCAGTACTTC	CASFPSASGGKETQYF
TRBV6-5	NA	TRBJ1-6	NA	TGTGCCAGCAATACTCAGGCCCTTAGTTCACCCCTCCACTTT	CASNTQALSSPLHF
TRBV18	NA	TRBJ2-7	NA	TGTGCCAGCTCACCAACAGCATTCTCCTACGAGCAGTACTTC	CASSPTAFSYEQYF
TRBV3-1/TRBV3-2	TRBD1	TRBJ1-4	few	TGTGCCAGCAGCCATTACGGACAGGGTAATGAACTGTTTTTT	CASSHYGQGNELFF
TRBV29-1	NA	TRBJ2-2	NA	TGCAGCGTTGGGGAGCGCACCGGGGAGCTGTTTTTT	CSVGERTGELFF
TRBV27	TRBD1	TRBJ2-1	NA	TGTGCCAGCAGCCACCAGGGGGCCTACAATGAGCAGTTCTTC	CASSHQGAYNEQFF
TRBV9	NA	TRBJ2-7	NA	TGTGCCAGCAGCCCCCGAAAAGGGGGGGGGTGGCAGTACTTC	CASSPRKGGGWQYF
TRBV5-1	TRBD1	TRBJ2-7	NA	TGCGCCAGCAGCAGGGCAGGGGGCCGGGACGAGCAGTACTTC	CASSRAGGRDEQYF
TRBV29-1	TRBD1	TRBJ2-7	NA	TGCAGCGTTGCCACGGACAGGGGCCGCGAGCAGTACTTC	CSVATDRGREQYF
TRBV19	TRBD2	TRBJ2-1	NA	TGTGCCAGTAGTGGCCTTCTAGCGGGCGTATACAATGAGCAGTTCTTC	CASSGLLAGVYNEQFF
TRBV7-9	NA	TRBJ1-2	NA	TGTGCCAGCAGCCCTCGCGGGGGTTCGGCTGGCTACACCTTC	CASSPRGGSAGYTF
TRBV6-5	NA	TRBJ1-5	NA	TGTGCCAGCAGTTACTCGATAGGCAATCAGCCCCAGCATTTT	CASSYSIGNQPQHF
TRBV27	TRBD2	TRBJ2-2	NA	TGTGCCAGCAGTTTTCGACGGACTAGCGGGGGGGCCGGGGAGCTGTTTTTT	CASSFRRTSGGAGELFF
TRBV11-2	TRBD2	TRBJ2-5	NA	TGTGCCAGCAGCTTAGGGGGACTAGAGGCAGAGACCCAGTACTTC	CASSLGGLEAETQYF
TRBV19	NA	TRBJ2-1	NA	TGTGCCAGTAGTGCCCGGCGGGATGAGCAGTTCTTC	CASSARRDEQFF
TRBV7-2	TRBD1	TRBJ1-1	NA	TGTGCCAGCAGCCAAACAGGGGCTAACACTGAAGCTTTCTTT	CASSQTGANTEAFF
TRBV3-1/TRBV3-2	NA	TRBJ2-7	NA	TGTGCCAGCAGCCAAGTACCCGGTTCCTTATACGAGCAGTACTTC	CASSQVPGSLYEQYF
TRBV3-1/TRBV3-2	TRBD2	TRBJ2-1	NA	TGTGCCAGCAGCCCGGGACTAGCGGGCGACTACAATGAGCAGTTCTTC	CASSPGLAGDYNEQFF
TRBV5-1	TRBD2	TRBJ2-1	NA	TGCGCCAGCAGCACTTCTAGCGGGGGGCAATACAATGAGCAGTTCTTC	CASSTSSGGQYNEQFF
TRBV12-3/TRBV12-4	NA	TRBJ1-5	NA	TGTGCCAGCACTCGCGGGGGGATCGAGCCCCAGCATTTT	CASTRGGIEPQHF
TRBV2	NA	TRBJ1-2	NA	TGTGCCAGCAGTGAAGGGGGGCTGGGCTATGGCTACACCTTC	CASSEGGLGYGYTF
TRBV12-3/TRBV12-4	NA	TRBJ1-5	NA	TGTGCCAGCAGACCGACAGGAAATCAGCCCCAGCATTTT	CASRPTGNQPQHF
TRBV10-3	NA	TRBJ1-2	NA	TGTGCCATCAGTGATCTGTCCTCTAGGGGCTACACCTTC	CAISDLSSRGYTF
TRBV9	NA	TRBJ2-7	NA	TGTGCCAGCTCTGATGGGGGAGGCGAGCAGTACTTC	CASSDGGGEQYF
TRBV30	TRBD1	TRBJ2-7	NA	TGTGCCTGGAGTCGGGGGACAGGGGTCTACGAGCAGTACTTC	CAWSRGTGVYEQYF
TRBV2	TRBD1	TRBJ1-2	NA	TGTGCCAGCAAACCCTTGGGACAGGGTCCCTATGGCTACACCTTC	CASKPLGQGPYGYTF
TRBV4-1	NA	TRBJ1-5	NA	TGCGCCAGCAGCCAAGAATCAGGGAGGGGCAATCAGCCCCAGCATTTT	CASSQESGRGNQPQHF
TRBV30	NA	TRBJ1-2	once	TGTGCCTGGAGTGCACAGGGATGGGGGAGCGGCTACACCTTC	CAWSAQGWGSGYTF
TRBV6-4	TRBD1	TRBJ2-5	NA	TGTGCCACCATCAAGTTTCCCCAGGACAGGGAAGAGACCCAGTACTTC	CATIKFPQDREETQYF
TRBV28	NA	TRBJ1-1	NA	TGTGCCAGCAGTTTATCTCCCCCGCAGGGTGAAGCTTTCTTT	CASSLSPPQGEAFF
TRBV9	NA	TRBJ2-5	NA	TGTGCCAGCAGCGTAGCGGCAGGGTGGTACCAAGAGACCCAGTACTTC	CASSVAAGWYQETQYF
TRBV6-5	TRBD2	TRBJ2-5	NA	TGTGCCAGCAGTTACTCGAAACTAGCGGGGGAAGAGACCCAGTACTTC	CASSYSKLAGEETQYF
TRBV7-6	TRBD1	TRBJ1-1	NA	TGTGCCAGCGGGGGGACAGGAACCACTGAAGCTTTCTTT	CASGGTGTTEAFF
TRBV3-1/TRBV3-2	NA	TRBJ2-7	NA	TGTGCCAGCAGCCAAGATGGAGGAGAGCAGTACTTC	CASSQDGGEQYF
TRBV30	NA	TRBJ2-7	NA	TGTGCCTGGAATACGGGTTTTGGGCAGTACTTC	CAWNTGFGQYF
TRBV19	NA	TRBJ1-2	NA	TGTGCCAGTAGTATAAGGCTGGGCGATAGCTATGGCTACACCTTC	CASSIRLGDSYGYTF